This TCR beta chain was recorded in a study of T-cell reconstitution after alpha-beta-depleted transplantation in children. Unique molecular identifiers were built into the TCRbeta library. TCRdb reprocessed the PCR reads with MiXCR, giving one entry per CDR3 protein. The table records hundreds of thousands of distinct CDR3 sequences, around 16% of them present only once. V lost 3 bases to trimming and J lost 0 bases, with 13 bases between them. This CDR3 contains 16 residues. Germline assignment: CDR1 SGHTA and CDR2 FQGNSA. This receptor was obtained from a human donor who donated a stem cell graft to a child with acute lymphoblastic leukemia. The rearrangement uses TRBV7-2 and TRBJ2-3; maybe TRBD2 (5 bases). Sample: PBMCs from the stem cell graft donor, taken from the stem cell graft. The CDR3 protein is CASSFTSGASTDTQYF. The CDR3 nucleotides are TGTGCCAGCAGCTTCACCAGCGGAGCTAGCACAGATACGCAGTATTTT.